Listed below are T cell receptor beta chains from one sample, sequenced in a study of T cells after posttransplantation cyclophosphamide. Sequenced by immunoSEQ multiplex PCR; TCRdb stores in-frame clones only, minus some. The table has just over 65,000 clones, 85% to 95% seen once; the top ten hold roughly 2.9%. Input material: PBMCs. Receptor source: a woman aged 25 to 39 in good health and a related stem cell transplant donor. The CDR3 runs from the conserved cysteine through the conserved F or W. A D gene is named only where the DNA matches it firmly. Size tells how often a clone was seen (once, few, many) or the class of an expanded clone, and some rows leave it out.

NA,NA,TRBJ2-2,TRBV7-9,CASSWGGNTGELFF,TGTGCCAGCAGCTGGGGGGGCAACACCGGGGAGCTGTTTTTT
few,NA,TRBJ1-4,TRBV6-1,CASSEGLGTLGEKLFF,TGTGCCAGCAGTGAAGGGTTAGGGACTCTGGGTGAAAAACTGTTTTTT
NA,TRBD1,TRBJ1-4,TRBV5-4,CASSRGQGVGEKLFF,TGTGCCAGCAGCCGCGGACAGGGTGTGGGTGAAAAACTGTTTTTT
NA,NA,TRBJ1-6,TRBV9,CASSVRDTYSPLHF,TGTGCCAGCAGCGTCCGGGACACCTACTCACCCCTCCACTTT
NA,NA,TRBJ2-2,TRBV7-6,CASSLGSGELFF,TGTGCCAGCAGCTTGGGGTCCGGGGAGCTGTTTTTT
NA,NA,TRBJ1-5,TRBV6-1,CASIRDGYSNQPQHF,TGTGCCAGCATCCGGGACGGCTATAGCAATCAGCCCCAGCATTTT
NA,NA,TRBJ1-2,TRBV19,CASSVGQIYGYTF,TGTGCCAGTAGCGTGGGGCAGATCTATGGCTACACCTTC
NA,NA,TRBJ2-5,TRBV18,CASSPPLTETQYF,TGTGCCAGCTCACCACCCCTTACCGAGACCCAGTACTTC
once,NA,TRBJ2-7,TRBV5-5,CASSRGGTVLSYEQYF,TGTGCCAGCAGTCGAGGGGGGACAGTGCTCTCCTACGAGCAGTACTTC
once,TRBD1,TRBJ1-2,TRBV7-2,CASSPGQGYRGYTF,TGTGCCAGCAGCCCGGGACAGGGGTATCGAGGCTACACCTTC
NA,TRBD1,TRBJ2-7,TRBV19,CASSQPPGQGLYEQYF,TGTGCCAGTAGCCAGCCCCCGGGACAGGGCCTCTACGAGCAGTACTTC
NA,NA,TRBJ2-6,TRBV18,CASSQSGAGANVLTF,TGTGCCAGCTCACAATCGGGGGCAGGGGCCAACGTCCTGACTTTC
NA,NA,TRBJ2-2,TRBV11-2,CASSLGRPGPGELFF,TGTGCCAGCAGCTTAGGCCGACCGGGGCCCGGGGAGCTGTTTTTT
NA,TRBD1,TRBJ1-2,TRBV19,CASSMVSGGIGGYTF,TGTGCCAGTAGTATGGTGTCAGGGGGCATAGGGGGCTACACCTTC
NA,TRBD1,TRBJ1-2,TRBV2,CASSGWDSNYGYTF,TGTGCCAGCAGTGGATGGGACAGTAACTATGGCTACACCTTC
NA,TRBD1,TRBJ1-1,TRBV4-3,CASRAQGARTEAFF,TGCGCCAGCAGAGCGCAGGGGGCGAGGACTGAAGCTTTCTTT
NA,TRBD2,TRBJ2-3,TRBV30,CAWEATSGGQDTQYF,TGTGCCTGGGAGGCGACTAGCGGGGGACAAGATACGCAGTATTTT
NA,TRBD1,TRBJ1-1,TRBV9,CASSVDPGGNTEAFF,TGTGCCAGCAGCGTAGACCCAGGGGGCAACACTGAAGCTTTCTTT
NA,NA,TRBJ2-2,TRBV5-1,CASSLGPRTNTGELFF,TGCGCCAGCAGCTTGGGTCCTAGAACGAACACCGGGGAGCTGTTTTTT
NA,NA,TRBJ2-2,TRBV5-1,CASEVQGNTGELFF,TGCGCCAGCGAGGTGCAGGGGAACACCGGGGAGCTGTTTTTT
NA,NA,TRBJ2-5,TRBV5-6,CASSLAGEVTQYF,TGTGCCAGCAGCTTGGCGGGGGAGGTGACCCAGTACTTC
NA,NA,TRBJ1-4,TRBV6-1,CASRGISNEKLFF,TGTGCCAGCAGAGGGATCTCAAATGAAAAACTGTTTTTT
NA,TRBD1,TRBJ1-1,TRBV6-6,CASSYHRGAEAFF,TGTGCCAGCAGTTACCACAGGGGGGCTGAAGCTTTCTTT
NA,TRBD1,TRBJ2-7,TRBV6-5,CASKIDRDGEQYF,TGTGCCAGCAAAATCGACAGGGACGGCGAGCAGTACTTC
NA,NA,TRBJ2-2,TRBV29-1,CSVETGRDAGELFF,TGCAGCGTTGAGACAGGTAGGGACGCCGGGGAGCTGTTTTTT
NA,NA,TRBJ1-1,TRBV4-1,CASSQDRQEAAFF,TGCGCCAGCAGCCAAGACAGACAGGAGGCAGCTTTCTTT
NA,NA,TRBJ2-3,TRBV6-4,CASSPDGVRIADTQYF,TGTGCCAGCAGCCCCGACGGAGTTAGGATCGCGGATACGCAGTATTTT
NA,NA,TRBJ1-1,TRBV5-1,CASSFNQEAFF,TGCGCCAGCAGCTTTAACCAAGAAGCTTTCTTT
few,NA,TRBJ2-7,TRBV16,CASSQSGSSYEQYF,TGTGCCAGCAGCCAATCGGGGAGCTCCTACGAGCAGTACTTC
NA,TRBD1,TRBJ2-1,TRBV7-6,CASSMGQGGIDEQFF,TGTGCCAGCAGCATGGGACAGGGGGGGATCGATGAGCAGTTCTTC
NA,NA,TRBJ2-3,TRBV4-3,CASSQDFQAPKQNSDTQYF,TGCGCCAGCAGCCAAGATTTTCAAGCCCCGAAACAGAACTCAGATACGCAGTATTTT
NA,NA,TRBJ1-2,TRBV4-3,CASSQMGSGNYGYTF,TGCGCCAGCAGCCAGATGGGATCCGGGAACTATGGCTACACCTTC
NA,TRBD1,TRBJ1-2,TRBV28,CASSGRDRAYGYTF,TGTGCCAGCAGCGGACGGGACAGGGCATATGGCTACACCTTC
NA,NA,TRBJ2-1,TRBV7-2,CASSLERREVDEQFF,TGTGCCAGCAGCTTAGAGCGGAGAGAAGTGGATGAGCAGTTCTTC
NA,TRBD1,TRBJ1-1,TRBV7-2,CASSLSGGLNTEAFF,TGTGCCAGCAGCTTATCAGGGGGGCTGAACACTGAAGCTTTCTTT
NA,TRBD1,TRBJ1-1,TRBV10-3,CAIRGTGQNTEAFF,TGTGCCATCAGGGGGACAGGCCAGAACACTGAAGCTTTCTTT
NA,TRBD1,TRBJ2-1,TRBV28,CASKWDRGPFGWQFF,TGTGCCAGCAAATGGGACAGGGGCCCTTTCGGGTGGCAGTTCTTC
NA,NA,TRBJ1-1,TRBV25-1,CASSEWSGEAFF,TGTGCCAGCAGTGAATGGTCCGGGGAAGCTTTCTTT
NA,TRBD1,TRBJ1-1,TRBV19,CASSPRTGGLGAFF,TGTGCCAGTAGCCCCCGGACAGGGGGTTTGGGAGCTTTCTTT
NA,NA,TRBJ2-5,TRBV19,CASTRGDAETQYF,TGTGCCAGTACCAGAGGGGATGCAGAGACCCAGTACTTC
NA,TRBD1,TRBJ1-2,TRBV10-3,CAISESRDRGYGYTF,TGTGCCATCAGTGAGTCCCGGGACAGGGGATATGGCTACACCTTC
NA,TRBD1,TRBJ1-1,TRBV7-9,CASSSWTGEVGATEAFF,TGTGCCAGCAGCTCGTGGACAGGGGAGGTGGGGGCGACTGAAGCTTTCTTT
NA,TRBD1,TRBJ1-1,TRBV9,CASRGDRGQHKNTEAFF,TGTGCCAGCAGGGGCGACAGGGGGCAACACAAGAACACTGAAGCTTTCTTT
NA,NA,TRBJ2-3,TRBV7-2,CASSLATPDTQYF,TGTGCCAGCAGCTTAGCGACGCCAGATACGCAGTATTTT
NA,TRBD2,TRBJ2-7,TRBV18,CASSWGGYEQYF,TGTGCCAGCTCCTGGGGGGGCTACGAGCAGTACTTC
once,NA,TRBJ1-2,TRBV14,CASSRRGGLGYTF,TGTGCCAGCAGCCGGAGGGGAGGGCTTGGCTACACCTTC
NA,NA,TRBJ2-5,TRBV9,CASSVGGGDETQYF,TGTGCCAGCAGCGTGGGGGGGGGCGACGAGACCCAGTACTTC
NA,NA,TRBJ1-5,TRBV19,CASSIVWVGQGGNQPQHF,TGTGCCAGTAGTATAGTATGGGTTGGGCAGGGCGGCAATCAGCCCCAGCATTTT
NA,NA,TRBJ1-2,TRBV5-1,CASSFAPPAANYGYTF,TGCGCCAGCAGCTTTGCCCCTCCGGCAGCTAACTATGGCTACACCTTC
NA,TRBD2,TRBJ2-3,TRBV7-8,CASSIERGPADTQYF,TGTGCCAGCAGCATTGAGCGGGGGCCGGCGGATACGCAGTATTTT
NA,NA,TRBJ2-7,TRBV19,CASSSGPGSYEQYF,TGTGCCAGTAGTTCCGGGCCGGGCTCCTACGAGCAGTACTTC
NA,NA,TRBJ1-6,TRBV30,CAWKQGLYNSPLHF,TGTGCCTGGAAACAGGGACTATATAATTCACCCCTCCACTTT
NA,NA,TRBJ2-6,TRBV11-3,CASSPFRPTSSGANVLTF,TGTGCCAGCAGCCCATTCCGACCAACCTCCTCTGGGGCCAACGTCCTGACTTTC
once,NA,TRBJ2-7,TRBV27,CASSFFGNEQYF,TGTGCCAGCAGTTTTTTCGGGAACGAGCAGTACTTC
NA,TRBD1,TRBJ1-5,TRBV7-9,CASSLATGGFSNQPQHF,TGTGCCAGCAGCTTAGCGACAGGGGGCTTTAGCAATCAGCCCCAGCATTTT